This passage covers 13 T cell receptor beta chains from one sample sequenced in a study of OX40 agonist ivuxolimab in advanced cancers. The method was immunoSEQ multiplex PCR; TCRdb's version includes in-frame clones alone and lacks a portion of them. The repertoire has under 95,000 clones, around 88% of them found once; the top ten carry about 6.9%. The material was CD4+ or CD8+ T cells sorted from blood, obtained in a trial of the OX40 agonist ivuxolimab. These TCRs come from an adult with an advanced solid tumor such as melanoma, head and neck, liver or kidney cancer.

This chain uses TRBV30 with TRBJ1-2; D is unclear. Germline V gives CDR1 GTSNPN, CDR2 SVGIG (reference sequence). This CDR3 contains 13 residues. Trimming shortened V by 0 bases and J by 7 bases, and 12 bases separated the two germline ends. CDR3 nucleotide sequence: TGTGCCTGGAGTGTGAGCTCCTGGGGTGGCTACACCTTC. Its protein is CAWSVSSWGGYTF.

V gene TRBV4-1 combines with J gene TRBJ2-1; tentatively, D is TRBD1 (6 bases). CDR3 length: 14 residues. The V gene lost 1 base and the J gene lost 8 bases, with 12 bases spanning the gap. CDR1 is MGHRA and CDR2 is YSYEKL in the germline V gene. The CDR3 DNA is TGCGCCAGCAGCCAAGGTAGCAGGGGAGATGAGCAGTTCTTC. Translated: CASSQGSRGDEQFF.

This clone was observed a single time. The gene calls are TRBV5-4 and TRBJ2-2; perhaps TRBD2 as D (6 bases). Per the germline V gene, CDR1 is SGHNT and CDR2 is YYREEE (reference sequence). The CDR3 extends over 18 amino acids. Trimming left V 0 bases short and J 4 bases short, with 19 bases between. The CDR3 coding sequence is TGTGCCAGCAGCTTGGGTTTCTTTGGAGGGGCCAGCACCGGGGAGCTGTTTTTT. Translated: CASSLGFFGGASTGELFF.

The rearrangement uses TRBV5-1 and TRBJ2-5; 11 bases map to TRBD2. After removal of 0 bases from V and 3 bases from J, the junction contained 4 bases not matched to a gene. CDR3 length: 16 residues. Looked up from germline, CDR1 is SGHRS and CDR2 is YFSETQ. The CDR3 region is CASSLALAGGKETQYF. As DNA, the CDR3 is TGCGCCAGCAGCTTGGCCCTAGCGGGGGGAAAAGAGACCCAGTACTTC.

J is TRBJ2-3 and V is TRBV7-3; TRBD2 might be the D (6 bases). This CDR3 is built from 14 residues. With 6 bases removed from V and 4 bases from J, the gap between germline ends came to 14 bases. Germline loops: CDR1 SGHTA, CDR2 FQGTGA. CDR3 in amino acids: CASRQNTGADTQYF. The CDR3 coding sequence is TGTGCCAGCAGACAAAACACGGGGGCAGATACGCAGTATTTT. The full variable domain, completed using reference TRBV7-3 and TRBJ2-3, is GAGVSQTPSNKVTEKGKYVELRCDPISGHTALYWYRQSLGQGPEFLIYFQGTGAADDSGLPNDRFFAVRPEGSVSTLKIQRTERGDSAVYLCASRQNTGADTQYFGPGTRLTVL.

This chain uses TRBV6-6 with TRBJ1-1, with D maybe TRBD1 (5 bases). V lost 6 bases and J 3 bases, leaving 11 bases between the germline ends. CDR1 is MNHNY, CDR2 SVGAGI, per germline (reference sequence). The CDR3 length is 13 residues. This chain's CDR3 is CASRGRDDTEAFF. The CDR3 region has the DNA TGTGCCAGCAGGGGAAGGGACGACACTGAAGCTTTCTTT.

This clone was counted a single time. The chain carries TRBV10-3 and TRBJ1-3; no reliable D call. Trimming shortened V by 4 bases and J by 4 bases, and 11 bases separated the two germline ends. The CDR3 loop spans 14 amino acids. The germline CDR1 and CDR2 sequences are ENHRY and SYGVKD. CDR3 sequence (DNA): TGTGCCATCAGTGGGCGCGAAGCGGGAAACACCATATATTTT. It translates to CAISGREAGNTIYF.

This clone showed up just once. The V and J genes are TRBV6-1 and TRBJ2-3; D unresolved. V lost 4 bases, J lost 3 bases, and 5 bases lay in between. CDR3 length equals 12 residues. Looked up from germline, CDR1 is MNHNS and CDR2 is SASEGT. CDR3 in DNA: TGTGCCAGCAGTGTCAGGACAGATACGCAGTATTTT. It codes for CASSVRTDTQYF.

This chain uses TRBV18 with TRBJ2-1, with no clear D. This CDR3 is built from 15 residues. From germline, CDR1 is KGHSH and CDR2 LQKENI. Trimming took 3 bases from V and 6 from J, leaving 15 bases between them. The CDR3 spells CASSPPRQNINEQFF. The CDR3 DNA follows: TGTGCCAGCTCACCCCCCCGGCAGAATATCAATGAGCAGTTCTTC.

This chain joins TRBV19 and TRBJ1-6; TRBD1 is a possible D gene (5 bases). Germline V gives CDR1 LNHDA, CDR2 SQIVND (reference sequence). Trimming removed 3 bases at V and 9 bases at J, with 15 bases between. This CDR3 region has 15 residues. CDR3 DNA sequence: TGTGCCAGTAGTATCGGGCCCTTTAGGGGTTCACCCCTCCACTTT. It codes for CASSIGPFRGSPLHF. The full variable domain, its missing parts supplied by reference TRBV19 and TRBJ1-6, is DGGITQSPKYLFRKEGQNVTLSCEQNLNHDAMYWYRQDPGQGLRLIYYSQIVNDFQKGDIAEGYSVSREKKESFPLTVTSAQKNPTAFYLCASSIGPFRGSPLHFGNGTRLTVT.

This sequence joins TRBV6-5 and TRBJ2-7, with 8 positions matching TRBD2. After removal of 7 bases from V and 3 bases from J, the junction contained 11 bases not matched to a gene. The CDR3 is 15 residues long. Looked up from germline, CDR1 is MNHEY and CDR2 is SVGAGI. This chain's CDR3 is CASTPYRAGGYEQYF. The CDR3 DNA sequence: TGTGCCAGCACTCCCTATCGGGCGGGAGGCTACGAGCAGTACTTC.

The chain joins TRBV7-6 to TRBJ2-5, with 7 bases that match TRBD2. The V gene's germline CDR1 is SGHVS and CDR2 FNYEAQ. Trimming at V came to 4 bases and at J to 5 bases, leaving 10 bases not matched to a gene. This CDR3 spans 15 amino acids. Here the CDR3 reads CASSSAGGRKETQYF. The CDR3 DNA sequence: TGTGCCAGCAGCTCGGCCGGCGGGAGAAAGGAGACCCAGTACTTC.

The chain uses TRBV7-8 and TRBJ2-1; D is tentatively TRBD1 or TRBD2 (5 bases each). Trimming removed 1 base at V and 7 bases at J, with 17 bases between. The CDR3 contains 16 residues. Germline CDR1 and CDR2: SGHVS and FQNEAQ. CDR3 residues: CASSLGPSGRKNEQFF. The CDR3 bases are TGTGCCAGCAGCTTAGGCCCTTCGGGACGCAAGAATGAGCAGTTCTTC.